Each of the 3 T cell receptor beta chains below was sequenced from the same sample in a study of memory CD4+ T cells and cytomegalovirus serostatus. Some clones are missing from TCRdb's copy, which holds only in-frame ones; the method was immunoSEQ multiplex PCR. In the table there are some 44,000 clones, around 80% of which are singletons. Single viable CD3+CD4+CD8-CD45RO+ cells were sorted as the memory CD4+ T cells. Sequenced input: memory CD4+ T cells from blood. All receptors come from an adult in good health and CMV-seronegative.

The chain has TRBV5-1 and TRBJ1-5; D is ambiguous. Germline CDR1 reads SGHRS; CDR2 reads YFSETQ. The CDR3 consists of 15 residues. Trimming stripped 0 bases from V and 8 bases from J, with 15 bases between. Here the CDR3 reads CASSLAGQEIEPQHF. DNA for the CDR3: TGCGCCAGCAGCTTGGCCGGTCAGGAAATTGAGCCCCAGCATTTT.

CDR3 protein: CASSLWRFSTNEKLFF. Written as DNA, the CDR3 is TGTGCCAGCAGCTTGTGGAGGTTCTCAACTAATGAAAAACTGTTTTTT. This sequence joins TRBV5-6 and TRBJ1-4, with no clear D. This CDR3 spans 16 amino acids. V was cut by 1 base and J by 0 bases, with 10 bases left in between. Germline CDR1 reads SGHDT; CDR2 reads YYEEEE.

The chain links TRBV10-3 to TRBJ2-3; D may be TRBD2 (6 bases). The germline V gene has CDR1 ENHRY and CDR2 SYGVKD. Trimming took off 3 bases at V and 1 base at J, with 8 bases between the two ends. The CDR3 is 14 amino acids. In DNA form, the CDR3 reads TGTGCCATCAGTGATTCGGGGGGCACAGATACGCAGTATTTT. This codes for CAISDSGGTDTQYF.